A single sample is the source of the 23 T cell receptor beta chains below, sequenced in a study of blood T cell repertoires in COVID-19. Only in-frame clones appear in the TCRdb table, and some are missing; sequencing was by immunoSEQ multiplex PCR. The sample contains some 700,000 clones, about 90% of which appear only once. The sequenced sample consisted of peripheral blood. These receptors were collected from a woman aged 18 to 35 with acute or convalescent COVID-19.

The count of this clone is one. This chain connects TRBV10-3 to TRBJ2-5, with 12 bases aligning to TRBD2. The J segment lost 3 bases and the V segment lost 6 bases, leaving 5 bases of the junction unmatched. From germline, CDR1 is ENHRY and CDR2 SYGVKD. The CDR3 runs to 15 residues. CDR3: CAIRPSGGGEETQYF. CDR3 sequence (DNA): TGTGCCATCAGGCCTAGCGGGGGGGGAGAAGAGACCCAGTACTTC.

The chain recombines TRBV9 with TRBJ1-2, with 8 bases that match TRBD1. The CDR3 length is 15 residues. Trimming removed 3 bases from V and 0 bases from J; junction bases left unmatched: 4. Germline CDR1 is SGDLS and CDR2 is YYNGEE. In nucleotides, the CDR3 is TGTGCCAGCAGCGCGTACAGGGGGTCTAACTATGGCTACACCTTC. Translated: CASSAYRGSNYGYTF.

CDR3 region: CASSATGQPGYTF. Here the CDR3 DNA reads TGTGCCAGCAGCGCCACCGGACAACCGGGTTACACCTTC. This rearrangement joins TRBV9 to TRBJ1-2; TRBD1 is a possible D gene (5 bases). Germline loops: CDR1 SGDLS, CDR2 YYNGEE. V was pared by 3 bases and J by 11 bases, with 17 bases between. This CDR3 has 13 residues.

This chain joins TRBV10-3 and TRBJ2-3, with D uncertain. The CDR3 totals 14 residues. The ends were cut back, 10 bases at V and 0 bases at J, with 14 bases in the middle. Germline V gene data show CDR1 as ENHRY and CDR2 as SYGVKD. Here the CDR3 DNA reads TGTGCCACCGTAGACTCGTACAGCACAGATACGCAGTATTTT. Its protein is CATVDSYSTDTQYF.

This chain uses TRBV5-1 with TRBJ1-4, with D perhaps matching TRBD1 (6 bases). The germline V gene encodes CDR1 SGHRS and CDR2 YFSETQ. The CDR3 extends over 15 amino acids. Trimming stripped 1 base from V and 5 bases from J, with 12 bases between. CDR3 residues: CASSLITGINEKLFF. The DNA for the CDR3 is TGCGCCAGCAGCTTGATTACAGGGATAAATGAAAAACTGTTTTTT.

The J gene is TRBJ1-3, the V gene TRBV6-5; TRBD1 aligns across 9 bases. Germline-derived CDR1 and CDR2 are MNHEY and SVGAGI. The ends lost 6 bases at V and 4 bases at J; junction bases unmatched: 7. This CDR3 has 15 residues. The chain's CDR3 is CASSPTGGTGNTIYF. The CDR3 DNA is TGTGCCAGCAGCCCGACAGGGGGAACAGGAAACACCATATATTTT.

This sequence joins TRBV30 and TRBJ2-7, with 8 bases identical to TRBD1. Losses at the gene ends were 4 bases for V and 3 bases for J; bases not matched to a gene: 8. The CDR3 sequence is 14 residues long. Germline assignment: CDR1 GTSNPN and CDR2 SVGIG (reference sequence). CDR3 nucleotide sequence: TGTGCCTGGAACAAGGACAGGGTTGACTACGAGCAGTACTTC. The encoded protein is CAWNKDRVDYEQYF.

The chain combines TRBV19 with TRBJ1-2; possibly TRBD1 for D (5 bases). Germline CDR1 is LNHDA and CDR2 is SQIVND (reference sequence). With 3 bases removed from V and 1 base from J, the gap between germline ends came to 12 bases. The CDR3 runs to 15 residues. CDR3 DNA: TGTGCCAGTAGTATCTCCGGACAACTTAACTATGGCTACACCTTC. Translated: CASSISGQLNYGYTF.

The rearrangement uses TRBV27 and TRBJ2-7; 8 bases are a match to TRBD1. Germline CDR1 reads MNHEY; CDR2 reads SMNVEV (reference sequence). CDR3 length: 14 amino acids. Trimming cost V 5 bases and J 2 bases; bases outside gene matches: 5. DNA for the CDR3: TGTGCCAGCAGTGAGGACAGGGTCACCTACGAGCAGTACTTC. Translation: CASSEDRVTYEQYF.

The rearrangement links TRBV27 to TRBJ2-3; a possible D gene is TRBD2 (5 bases). Trimming shortened V by 6 bases and J by 2 bases, and 12 bases separated the two germline ends. The CDR3 spans 14 residues. The V gene's germline CDR1 is MNHEY and CDR2 SMNVEV (reference sequence). The CDR3 region has the DNA TGTGCCAGCAGAGGCATCCTAGCCACAGATACGCAGTATTTT. Residues: CASRGILATDTQYF.

The genes are TRBV7-2 and TRBJ2-7, with D perhaps matching TRBD1 (6 bases). CDR3 length: 15 amino acids. Trimming left V 3 bases short and J 1 base short, with 13 bases between. Germline CDR1 and CDR2: SGHTA and FQGNSA. The CDR3 coding sequence is TGTGCCAGCAGCTTCTGGGGGCATGAGTCCTACGAGCAGTACTTC. Its translation: CASSFWGHESYEQYF.

The V gene is TRBV2, the J gene TRBJ1-1, with 9 positions matching TRBD1. Trimming cost V 4 bases and J 4 bases; bases outside gene matches: 4. The length of the CDR3 is 14 residues. Germline values: CDR1 SNHLY, CDR2 FYNNEI. This chain's CDR3 is CASSGQTGGTEAFF. As DNA, the CDR3 is TGTGCCAGCAGTGGGCAGACAGGGGGCACTGAAGCTTTCTTT.

This clone is a singleton in its sample. This sequence joins TRBV3-1 (or the pseudogene TRBV3-2) and TRBJ1-1; tentative D call: TRBD1 (6 bases). This CDR3 comprises 15 residues. V dropped 8 bases and J dropped 1 base, with 17 bases sitting between them. In germline, CDR1 is LGHDT, CDR2 YNNKEL (reference sequence). In DNA, the CDR3 is TGTGCCAGCGGAAGGACGCGGACAGCGAACACTGAAGCTTTCTTT. It yields the protein CASGRTRTANTEAFF.

This rearrangement joins TRBV3-1 (or the pseudogene TRBV3-2) to TRBJ1-2; D is unresolved. The length of the CDR3 is 14 residues. Trimming removed 1 base at V and 4 bases at J, with 10 bases between. CDR1 and CDR2 (germline): LGHDT, YNNKEL (reference sequence). The CDR3 is CASSQVQQTYGYTF. The CDR3 nucleotides are TGTGCCAGCAGCCAAGTACAGCAAACCTATGGCTACACCTTC.

The chain has TRBV6-2 or TRBV6-3 and TRBJ2-1; possibly TRBD2 for D (5 bases). Trimming cost V 4 bases and J 2 bases, with 21 bases left between them. Germline loops: CDR1 MNHEY, CDR2 SVGEGT. This CDR3 has 18 amino acids. For the CDR3, the DNA is TGTGCCAGCAGTTCGGGGATCCCGAACATTTCCCCCTACAATGAGCAGTTCTTC. Its protein product is CASSSGIPNISPYNEQFF.

The V and J genes are TRBV9 and TRBJ2-7, with 9 bases aligning to TRBD2. The CDR3 runs to 15 residues. The germline V gene encodes CDR1 SGDLS and CDR2 YYNGEE. Trimming took 0 bases from V and 5 from J; bases not matched to a gene: 6. This chain's CDR3 is CASSVGRLAGHEQYF. CDR3 nucleotide sequence: TGTGCCAGCAGCGTAGGACGGCTAGCGGGGCACGAGCAGTACTTC.

For this clone: This sample also contains other DNA sequences that code for the same CDR3. The chain carries TRBV2 and TRBJ1-1; 10 positions match TRBD1. Germline CDR1 and CDR2: SNHLY and FYNNEI. The CDR3 is 13 amino acids. With V trimmed by 6 bases and J by 5 bases, 3 bases remained unmatched. CDR3 amino acids: CASRTGGGTEAFF. The CDR3 DNA reads as TGTGCCAGCAGGACAGGGGGCGGGACTGAAGCTTTCTTT.

The rearrangement uses TRBV18 and TRBJ1-6, with a possible D match to TRBD1 (5 bases). Trimming cost V 6 bases and J 7 bases, with 25 bases left between them. CDR1 and CDR2 from the germline V gene are KGHSH and LQKENI. This CDR3 comprises 18 residues. CDR3 sequence: CASSLDSLIFLENSPLHF. CDR3 sequence (DNA): TGTGCCAGCTCCCTAGACAGTCTAATATTTCTGGAGAATTCACCCCTCCACTTT.

The V call is TRBV3-1 (or the pseudogene TRBV3-2), the J call TRBJ1-2, with D possibly matching TRBD1 (6 bases). Trimming shortened V by 0 bases and J by 4 bases, and 15 bases separated the two germline ends. The germline gives CDR1 LGHDT, CDR2 YNNKEL (reference sequence). The CDR3 has 16 amino acids. For the CDR3, the DNA is TGTGCCAGCAGCCAAGAGAGGGCAGGGGCGGGCTATGGCTACACCTTC. Translation: CASSQERAGAGYGYTF.

This clone appeared a few times. The chain joins TRBV14 to TRBJ2-2; TRBD1 aligns across 7 bases. The length of the CDR3 is 13 residues. V was pared by 5 bases and J by 4 bases, with 1 base of the junction left unmatched. Germline values: CDR1 SGHDN, CDR2 FVKESK. The DNA for the CDR3 is TGTGCCAGCAGCGACAGGGTCACCGGGGAGCTGTTTTTT. This sequence encodes CASSDRVTGELFF.

V is TRBV6-4 and J is TRBJ1-6; the D gene is possibly TRBD1 (6 bases). Trimming stripped 6 bases from V and 3 bases from J, with 12 bases between. The germline gives CDR1 MRHNA, CDR2 SNTAGT. There are 15 residues in the CDR3. The CDR3 sequence is CASRLRTDYNSPLHF. DNA of the CDR3: TGTGCCAGCAGACTGAGGACAGACTATAATTCACCCCTCCACTTT.

The CDR3 coding sequence is TGTGCCAGCAGCTCGGCAGGGGTAGGGACTGAAGCTTTCTTT. Its translation is CASSSAGVGTEAFF. The chain links TRBV13 to TRBJ1-1, with a tentative D call TRBD1 (6 bases). Germline assignment: CDR1 PRHDT and CDR2 FYEKMQ (reference sequence). The CDR3 runs to 14 residues. V was clipped by 4 bases and J by 5 bases, with 14 bases between them.

The chain couples TRBV7-2 to TRBJ1-2; D possibly corresponds to TRBD1 (5 bases). The ends were cut back, 1 base at V and 4 bases at J, with 13 bases in the middle. Per germline, CDR1 SGHTA and CDR2 FQGNSA. This CDR3 region has 15 residues. CDR3 residues: CASSLGGQGSYGYTF. Written as DNA, the CDR3 is TGTGCCAGCAGCTTAGGAGGCCAGGGTAGCTATGGCTACACCTTC.